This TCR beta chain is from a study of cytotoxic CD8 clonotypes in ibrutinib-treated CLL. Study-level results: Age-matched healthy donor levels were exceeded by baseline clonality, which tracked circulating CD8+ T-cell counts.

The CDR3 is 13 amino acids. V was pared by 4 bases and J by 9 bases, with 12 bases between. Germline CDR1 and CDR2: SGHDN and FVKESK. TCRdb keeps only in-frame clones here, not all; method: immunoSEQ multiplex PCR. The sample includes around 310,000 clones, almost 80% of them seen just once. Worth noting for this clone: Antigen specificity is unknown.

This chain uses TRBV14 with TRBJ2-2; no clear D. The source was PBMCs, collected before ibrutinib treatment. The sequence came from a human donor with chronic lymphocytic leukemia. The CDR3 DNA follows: TGTGCCAGCAGCCGAGATTTCCGCAGGGAGCTGTTTTTT. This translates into CASSRDFRRELFF.